The sequence of this T cell receptor (beta chain) was determined in a study of blood T cell repertoires in COVID-19. Looking at the study overall: In each case, the material was cDNA or gDNA derived from T cells, B-cell-depleted T cells, or PBMCs.

Germline loops: CDR1 MDHEN, CDR2 SYDVKM. V gave up 6 bases and J gave up 4 bases, with 19 bases separating them. This CDR3 is 15 amino acids long. Methods used by the authors: Scientists estimated how many nucleated cells there were by amplifying reference gene primers. Sequenced by immunoSEQ multiplex PCR; TCRdb stores in-frame clones only, minus some. For V, J and clone size, that table is used; D and trimming come from the DNA. The sample lists about 40,000 clones; roughly four fifths were seen once. This TCR came from a woman in her sixties or seventies with acute or convalescent COVID-19. The chain links TRBV28 to TRBJ2-7, with D tentatively TRBD2 (6 bases). Sequencing was done on a sample of peripheral blood. The CDR3, as DNA: TGTGCCAGCAGGAACCGCGGGACGGACCTGTACGAGCAGTACTTC. Its protein is CASRNRGTDLYEQYF.